The 25 T cell receptor beta chains below come from one sample, sequenced in a study of blood T cell repertoires in COVID-19. Only in-frame clones appear in the TCRdb table, and some are missing; sequencing was by immunoSEQ multiplex PCR. The table lists more than 200,000 clones, over 75% of them singletons, with about 0.7% in the top ten. The source material was peripheral blood. The receptors come from a human donor in a cohort sampled during active COVID-19.

V and J are TRBV11-3 and TRBJ2-3; TRBD1 aligns across 7 bases. This CDR3 is built from 15 residues. The germline CDR1 and CDR2 sequences are SGHNT and YENEEA. With 4 bases clipped from V and 5 bases from J, the junction kept 9 bases outside the gene matches. This chain's CDR3 is CASSSRQGLGDTQYF. The CDR3, as DNA: TGTGCCAGCAGCTCCCGACAGGGTTTGGGAGATACGCAGTATTTT. Using reference TRBV11-3 and TRBJ2-3 for the parts outside the CDR3, the full variable domain is EAGVVQSPRYKIIEKKQPVAFWCNPISGHNTLYWYLQNLGQGPELLIRYENEEAVDDSQLPKDRFSAERLKGVDSTLKIQPAELGDSAVYLCASSSRQGLGDTQYFGPGTRLTVL.

This sequence joins TRBV19 and TRBJ1-3; TRBD1 matches 7 bases. The V gene's germline CDR1 is LNHDA and CDR2 SQIVND (reference sequence). CDR3 length: 17 amino acids. With 3 bases clipped from V and 6 bases from J, the junction kept 14 bases outside the gene matches. The CDR3 sequence: CASSIRTGTAAANTIYF. The CDR3 DNA is TGTGCCAGTAGTATTAGGACCGGGACAGCGGCGGCAAACACCATATATTTT.

The rearrangement links TRBV5-1 to TRBJ2-1; 11 bases are shared with TRBD1. Looked up from germline, CDR1 is SGHRS and CDR2 is YFSETQ. With 2 bases clipped from V and 3 bases from J, the junction kept 7 bases outside the gene matches. This CDR3 is built from 17 residues. The CDR3 nucleotides are TGCGCCAGCAGCTTTTGGACAGGGGGCGGTGTCTACAATGAGCAGTTCTTC. As protein: CASSFWTGGGVYNEQFF.

This chain connects TRBV15 to TRBJ1-2, with unresolved D. This CDR3 comprises 13 residues. The V and J ends lost 1 base and 11 bases respectively, with 14 bases between them. Germline CDR1 is LNHNV and CDR2 is YYDKDF (reference sequence). CDR3 sequence: CATSRGRTLRYTF. The CDR3, as DNA: TGTGCCACCAGCAGAGGACGGACTCTGAGATACACCTTC.

This chain joins TRBV5-1 and TRBJ2-5; a possible D gene is TRBD1 (5 bases). The CDR3 extends over 14 amino acids. Trimming cost V 0 bases and J 5 bases, with 11 bases left between them. CDR1 SGHRS and CDR2 YFSETQ come from the germline V gene. CDR3 nucleotides: TGCGCCAGCAGCTTGGGGCCCAGGGCTGAGACCCAGTACTTC. It translates to CASSLGPRAETQYF.

This clone was observed a single time. The chain links TRBV6-2 or TRBV6-3 to TRBJ2-3, with 9 positions matching TRBD2. CDR1 is MNHEY, CDR2 SVGEGT, per germline. The V and J ends lost 4 bases and 3 bases, in that order; junction bases with no gene match: 11. This CDR3 spans 17 amino acids. CDR3 loop: CASSFRREGLPTDTQYF. DNA for the CDR3: TGTGCCAGCAGTTTCCGGCGGGAGGGCCTCCCGACAGATACGCAGTATTTT.

This rearrangement joins TRBV9 to TRBJ1-2; 10 nucleotides match TRBD1. CDR1 SGDLS and CDR2 YYNGEE come from the germline V gene. The V and J ends lost 4 bases and 6 bases, in that order; junction bases with no gene match: 9. The CDR3 spans 15 residues. The CDR3 nucleotides read TGTGCCAGCAGCCCGAGGGGACAGGGGACGGATGGCTACACCTTC. Amino acid sequence: CASSPRGQGTDGYTF.

A word on this clone: The sample has other DNA sequences that encode this CDR3 too. This chain joins TRBV19 and TRBJ1-2; 7 bases match TRBD1. This CDR3 has 13 amino acids. Losses at the gene ends were 5 bases for V and 4 bases for J; bases not matched to a gene: 4. Germline V lookup: CDR1 LNHDA, CDR2 SQIVND (reference sequence). DNA for the CDR3: TGTGCCAGTAGTGACAGGGACTTCTATGGCTACACCTTC. This codes for CASSDRDFYGYTF.

This clone was picked up one time. The V call is TRBV19, the J call TRBJ1-5, with unresolved D. The CDR3 sequence is 15 residues long. The V gene lost 3 bases and the J gene lost 0 bases, with 9 bases spanning the gap. Germline lookup yields CDR1 LNHDA and CDR2 SQIVND (reference sequence). CDR3 bases: TGTGCCAGTAGTATGGTACAGCCTAGCAATCAGCCCCAGCATTTT. Residues: CASSMVQPSNQPQHF. The full variable domain, completed using reference TRBV19 and TRBJ1-5, is DGGITQSPKYLFRKEGQNVTLSCEQNLNHDAMYWYRQDPGQGLRLIYYSQIVNDFQKGDIAEGYSVSREKKESFPLTVTSAQKNPTAFYLCASSMVQPSNQPQHFGDGTRLSIL.

The rearrangement links TRBV27 to TRBJ2-7, with D possibly matching TRBD1 (6 bases). Trimming removed 3 bases from V and 2 bases from J, with 8 bases in between. The CDR3 consists of 13 residues. Germline V lookup: CDR1 MNHEY, CDR2 SMNVEV (reference sequence). The CDR3 is CASSFGTPYEQYF. CDR3 DNA sequence: TGTGCCAGCAGTTTCGGGACACCCTACGAGCAGTACTTC.

This clone was observed a handful of times. The chain employs TRBV5-6 and TRBJ1-1, with 8 bases lining up with TRBD1. The CDR3 has 14 residues. Germline lookup yields CDR1 SGHDT and CDR2 YYEEEE. V trimming: 2 bases; J trimming: 4 bases; junction bases outside the gene matches: 4. Here the CDR3 reads CASSFTDRGTEAFF. The CDR3 coding sequence is TGTGCCAGCAGCTTCACAGACAGGGGCACTGAAGCTTTCTTT.

The chain has TRBV10-3 and TRBJ2-1; D is possibly TRBD2 (6 bases). V was trimmed by 5 bases and J by 5 bases, leaving 10 bases between them. This CDR3 spans 13 amino acids. Germline V gene lookup returns CDR1 ENHRY and CDR2 SYGVKD. The chain's CDR3 is CAISRERDNEQFF. In DNA, the CDR3 is TGTGCCATCAGTCGGGAGAGAGACAATGAGCAGTTCTTC.

V is TRBV19 and J is TRBJ1-5; 8 bases agree with TRBD1. The germline V gene encodes CDR1 LNHDA and CDR2 SQIVND (reference sequence). V lost 9 bases to trimming and J lost 6 bases; unmatched junction nucleotides: 10. The CDR3 loop spans 14 amino acids. CDR3 amino acids: CASRTGKERQPQHF. The CDR3 DNA reads TGTGCCAGCCGGACAGGGAAGGAGCGTCAGCCCCAGCATTTT.

The chain carries TRBV29-1 and TRBJ2-3; 7 positions agree with TRBD1. The CDR3 loop spans 13 amino acids. Germline lookup yields CDR1 SQVTM and CDR2 ANQGSEA. The V gene end was trimmed by 7 bases and the J gene end by 1 base; junction bases not matched to a gene: 5. In DNA, the CDR3 is TGCAGCGCTGACAGGGCAGGCACAGATACGCAGTATTTT. Its translation: CSADRAGTDTQYF.

The chain carries TRBV19 and TRBJ2-7; D is unresolved. This CDR3 comprises 13 residues. V shed 5 bases and J shed 3 bases, with 11 bases lying between them. In germline, CDR1 is LNHDA, CDR2 SQIVND (reference sequence). The CDR3 is CASSQEAYYEQYF. In DNA form, the CDR3 reads TGTGCCAGTAGTCAAGAGGCGTACTACGAGCAGTACTTC.

CDR3 sequence reads: CASRGQNTEAFF. The DNA of the CDR3 is TGTGCCAGCAGGGGACAGAACACTGAAGCTTTCTTT. The chain carries TRBV9 and TRBJ1-1, with D tentatively TRBD1 (6 bases). Germline CDR1 is SGDLS and CDR2 is YYNGEE. This CDR3 contains 12 residues. V lost 5 bases and J 1 base, leaving 6 bases between the germline ends.

V usage is TRBV6-1 and J usage is TRBJ2-7; TRBD1 aligns across 10 bases. The CDR3 length is 15 residues. The J segment lost 1 base and the V segment lost 1 base, leaving 1 base of the junction unmatched. Germline CDR1 and CDR2: MNHNS and SASEGT. CDR3 in DNA: TGTGCCAGCAGTGAAGAGGGACAGGGGTCCTACGAGCAGTACTTC. Its translation: CASSEEGQGSYEQYF.

The chain employs TRBV27 and TRBJ1-1; TRBD1 aligns across 7 bases. V lost 7 bases and J lost 1; bases outside the gene matches: 6. CDR3 length equals 14 residues. Germline V CDR1 and CDR2: MNHEY, SMNVEV (reference sequence). DNA for the CDR3: TGTGCCAGCACCGCCCGGACAGGGAACACTGAAGCTTTCTTT. Amino acids: CASTARTGNTEAFF.

This sequence joins TRBV7-9 and TRBJ1-1; 7 nucleotides match TRBD1. The germline gives CDR1 SEHNR, CDR2 FQNEAQ (reference sequence). The CDR3 totals 15 residues. V dropped 5 bases and J dropped 6; count of bases not matched to a gene: 12. Here the CDR3 DNA reads TGTGCCAGCAGCGCAGGGGACAGCTTTAGCTCTGAAGCTTTCTTT. It is translated as CASSAGDSFSSEAFF.

This clone was observed once. This chain links TRBV28 with TRBJ2-5, with 7 bases lining up with TRBD2. The CDR3 has 16 amino acids. CDR1 is MDHEN and CDR2 is SYDVKM in the germline V gene. J was trimmed by 4 bases and V by 6 bases; bases with no gene match: 14. The CDR3 region is CASRRGDAGPGETQYF. The CDR3 coding sequence is TGTGCCAGCAGACGGGGGGATGCGGGTCCCGGAGAGACCCAGTACTTC.

J is TRBJ1-1 and V is TRBV5-6; no definite D call. The CDR3 consists of 12 residues. V lost 4 bases, J lost 4 bases, and 8 bases lay in between. The germline CDR1 and CDR2 sequences are SGHDT and YYEEEE. The CDR3: CASSQTSTEAFF. DNA of the CDR3: TGTGCCAGCAGCCAAACGAGCACTGAAGCTTTCTTT.

The rearrangement uses TRBV7-2 and TRBJ2-7; TRBD2 is a possible D gene (5 bases). The CDR3 sequence is 14 residues long. Germline V gene sequence: CDR1 SGHTA, CDR2 FQGNSA. V lost 5 bases and J lost 3, with 14 bases in between. The CDR3 DNA reads TGTGCCAGCAGCCGCCGGACGGGGTACTACGAGCAGTACTTC. This translates into CASSRRTGYYEQYF.

This chain links TRBV19 with TRBJ1-1; 7 nucleotides align to TRBD1. Looked up from germline, CDR1 is LNHDA and CDR2 is SQIVND (reference sequence). Germline trimming cut 5 bases from V and 7 bases from J; bases unmatched to any gene: 7. The CDR3 sequence is 13 residues long. In DNA, the CDR3 is TGTGCCAGTAGTCCGAGGGGGACAGATGAAGCTTTCTTT. This codes for CASSPRGTDEAFF. Together with reference TRBV19 and TRBJ1-1, the CDR3 gives the full variable domain: DGGITQSPKYLFRKEGQNVTLSCEQNLNHDAMYWYRQDPGQGLRLIYYSQIVNDFQKGDIAEGYSVSREKKESFPLTVTSAQKNPTAFYLCASSPRGTDEAFFGQGTRLTVV.

This clone was recorded a few times. The chain recombines TRBV24-1 with TRBJ2-1; 9 bases are shared with TRBD1. V shed 4 bases, J shed 7 bases, and the junction held 10 bases outside the gene matches. The CDR3 is made up of 16 amino acids. CDR1 is KGHDR, CDR2 SFDVKD, per germline. For the CDR3, the DNA is TGTGCCACCAGTGAGCTGAGGACAGGGGAATTGAATGAGCAGTTCTTC. It translates to CATSELRTGELNEQFF.

The chain links TRBV4-3 to TRBJ2-7; TRBD1 is a possible D gene (5 bases). CDR3 length: 16 residues. Between the trimmed V and J ends, which lost 11 bases and 4 bases, there was a span of 27 bases. Germline CDR1 and CDR2: LGHNA and YSLEER. This CDR3 is CALVPVPRTRGYEQYF. CDR3 nucleotides: TGCGCCTTAGTTCCGGTTCCCAGGACAAGAGGATACGAGCAGTACTTC.